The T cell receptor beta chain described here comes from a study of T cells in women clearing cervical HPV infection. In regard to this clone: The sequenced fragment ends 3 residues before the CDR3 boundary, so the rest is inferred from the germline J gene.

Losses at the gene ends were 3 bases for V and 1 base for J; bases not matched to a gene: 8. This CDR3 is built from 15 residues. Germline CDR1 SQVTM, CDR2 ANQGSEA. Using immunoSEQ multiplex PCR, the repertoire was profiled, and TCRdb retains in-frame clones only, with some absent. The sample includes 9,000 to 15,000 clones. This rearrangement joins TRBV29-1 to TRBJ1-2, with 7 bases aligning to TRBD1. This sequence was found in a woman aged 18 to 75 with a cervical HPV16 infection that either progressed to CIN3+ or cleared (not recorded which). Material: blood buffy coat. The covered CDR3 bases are TGCAGCGTTGAGATGCCTTGGGACAGTAACTATGGC. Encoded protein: CSVEMPWDSNYG. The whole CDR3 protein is CSVEMPWDSNYGYTF.